Listed below are T cell receptor beta chains from one sample, sequenced in a study of T cells in Graves' hyperthyroidism and ophthalmopathy. Using its own MiXCR run on the multiplex PCR reads, TCRdb lists one record per CDR3 protein. Found here are around 380,000 distinct CDR3 sequences, roughly 14% of them singletons; the top ten hold around 20%. Sequenced input: blood. The origin of the receptors is a young man with Graves' hyperthyroidism that later progressed to Graves' ophthalmopathy. Both conserved end residues are part of each CDR3. A D gene is named only where the DNA matches it firmly.

CDR3aa	v_gene	j_gene	d_gene
CASSSSGDSYNEQFF	TRBV11-2	TRBJ2-1	TRBD2
CASTYSGTGRFYEQYF	TRBV13	TRBJ2-7	TRBD1
CATSRDLTSGREQYF	TRBV15	TRBJ2-7	TRBD2
CASSPGTGLAKNIQYF	TRBV18	TRBJ2-4	TRBD1
CASSQGDRHFNYGYTF	TRBV4-1	TRBJ1-2	-
CASTNRVGGPGEQFF	TRBV11-2	TRBJ2-1	-
CASSEGAGSGAPAPEADTQYF	TRBV2	TRBJ2-3	TRBD2
CASSFEEIYTEAFF	TRBV11-2	TRBJ1-1	-
CSARTLRGNTIYF	TRBV20-1	TRBJ1-3	-
CASSDRLRPGNTIYF	TRBV2	TRBJ1-3	-
CASSSEVNTEAFF	TRBV7-6	TRBJ1-1	-
CASSQDLAGGNTGELFF	TRBV6-1	TRBJ2-2	TRBD2
CASRLRQGDNTGELFF	TRBV7-6	TRBJ2-2	TRBD1
CASRPRGGLKTQYF	TRBV6-1	TRBJ2-5	TRBD2
CASNGGQAVSQETQYF	TRBV3-1	TRBJ2-5	TRBD1
CSAIPGLAADTQYF	TRBV20-1	TRBJ2-3	TRBD2
CASSLGEKRADTQYF	TRBV28	TRBJ2-3	-
CASSAWGGGSNEQFF	TRBV9	TRBJ2-1	TRBD2
CASSYSRLAGAFPPEQYF	TRBV6-8	TRBJ2-7	TRBD2
CASSVESGGALNEQFF	TRBV9	TRBJ2-1	TRBD2
CASSLGHRGSYNEQFF	TRBV7-9	TRBJ2-1	TRBD1
CASSYTGGSNNEQFF	TRBV6-5	TRBJ2-1	TRBD1
CSVEKGAGELFF	TRBV29-1	TRBJ2-2	-
CASSIGARSAMNTEAFF	TRBV19	TRBJ1-1	-
CASSLVHSGGSGYTF	TRBV11-2	TRBJ1-2	-
CASSKTRQNTEAFF	TRBV5-8	TRBJ1-1	-
CASSERGPDTQYF	TRBV2	TRBJ2-3	-
CASRGLATETQYF	TRBV6-1	TRBJ2-5	TRBD2
CASSFLPWQPQHF	TRBV7-2	TRBJ1-5	-
CASSFGTGELFF	TRBV7-9	TRBJ2-2	-
CASSQDSGVAGGRNTQYF	TRBV4-2	TRBJ2-3	TRBD2
CASSQDIRGALGTGELFF	TRBV4-1	TRBJ2-2	-
CATSTRAETQYF	TRBV24-1	TRBJ2-5	-
CASSQGWGDYGYTF	TRBV3-1	TRBJ1-2	-